This T cell receptor beta chain was identified during a study of T-cell memory formation after mild COVID-19. Notes on the study in general: For contracting clones, CD4+ ones sat mainly in CM and EM, CD8+ in EMRA.

The CDR3 spans 12 residues. The ends were cut back, 5 bases at V and 3 bases at J, with 8 bases in the middle. Constant-segment-primed 5'RACE gave TCR alpha and TCR beta cDNA libraries with sample barcodes and UMIs. In TCRdb, the 5' RACE reads were re-called with MiXCR into one record per CDR3 protein. This table holds roughly 380,000 distinct CDR3 sequences, around 30% found once. Points on this clonotype: Its target is not known.

V gene TRBV12-3 or TRBV12-4 combines with J gene TRBJ2-7; D is ambiguous. The sequence came from an adult woman who had mild COVID-19 (a few samples of this study predate the infection). Cell type and time point are not known. The sequenced sample consisted of PBMCs or a T cell subset sorted from them (not recorded which). The CDR3 DNA sequence: TGTGCCAGCAGTGAAAGTATCTACGAGCAGTACTTC. Residues: CASSESIYEQYF.